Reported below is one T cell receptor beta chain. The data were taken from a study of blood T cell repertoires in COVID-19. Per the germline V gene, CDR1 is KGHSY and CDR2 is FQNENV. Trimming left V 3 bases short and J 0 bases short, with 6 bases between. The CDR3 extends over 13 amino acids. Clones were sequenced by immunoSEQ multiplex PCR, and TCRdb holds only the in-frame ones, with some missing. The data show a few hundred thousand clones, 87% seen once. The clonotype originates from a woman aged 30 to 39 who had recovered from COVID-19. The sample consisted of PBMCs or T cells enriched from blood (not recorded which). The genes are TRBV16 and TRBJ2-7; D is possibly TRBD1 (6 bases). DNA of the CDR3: TGTGCCAGCAGCCAGGGGGCCTCCTACGAGCAGTACTTC. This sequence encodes CASSQGASYEQYF.